One sample yielded the 15 T cell receptor beta chains listed below, sequenced in a study of shared clonotypes between healthy human individuals. Sequencing used immunoSEQ multiplex PCR; TCRdb keeps in-frame clones, though not all of them. The sample has 600,000 to 750,000 clones, 72% seen once. The sequencing input was memory CD4+ T cells sorted from blood. Subset in this sample: CD45RA-negative fraction. The receptors derive from a woman aged 30 to 39 in good health.

The J gene is TRBJ2-6, the V gene TRBV6-4, with 8 bases lining up with TRBD2. The V gene end was trimmed by 5 bases and the J gene end by 0 bases; junction bases not matched to a gene: 6. The V gene's germline CDR1 is MRHNA and CDR2 SNTAGT. This CDR3 contains 17 residues. In DNA, the CDR3 is TGTGCCAGCAGTCTTAGCGGGGACGACTCTGGGGCCAACGTCCTGACTTTC. Translating gives CASSLSGDDSGANVLTF.

This chain links TRBV19 with TRBJ2-7; TRBD1 agrees at 12 bases. The CDR3 length is 14 residues. The V gene's germline CDR1 is LNHDA and CDR2 SQIVND (reference sequence). The J segment lost 12 bases and the V segment lost 3 bases, leaving 9 bases of the junction unmatched. CDR3 in amino acids: CASSMGTGGPRVYF. CDR3 DNA: TGTGCCAGTAGTATGGGGACAGGGGGCCCCCGTGTGTACTTC. Combining the CDR3 with reference TRBV19 and TRBJ2-7 gives the whole variable domain DGGITQSPKYLFRKEGQNVTLSCEQNLNHDAMYWYRQDPGQGLRLIYYSQIVNDFQKGDIAEGYSVSREKKESFPLTVTSAQKNPTAFYLCASSMGTGGPRVYFGPGTRLTVT.

The rearrangement joins TRBV19 to TRBJ1-1; tentative D call: TRBD1 (5 bases). Between the trimmed V and J ends, which lost 0 bases and 4 bases, there was a span of 15 bases. The V gene's germline CDR1 is LNHDA and CDR2 SQIVND (reference sequence). The CDR3 contains 16 residues. The CDR3 DNA follows: TGTGCCAGTAGTATAGATTCAAGGGGCGGGCGCACTGAAGCTTTCTTT. Protein product: CASSIDSRGGRTEAFF.

The chain has TRBV27 and TRBJ1-2; maybe TRBD1 (6 bases). Germline V gene sequence: CDR1 MNHEY, CDR2 SMNVEV (reference sequence). The CDR3 has 14 amino acids. The V end was cut by 4 bases, the J end by 6 bases, with 15 bases between. In nucleotides, the CDR3 is TGTGCCAGCAGTTCCCCCACAGGGAAGGATGGCTACACCTTC. Translated, it gives CASSSPTGKDGYTF.

The chain carries TRBV18 and TRBJ2-7; D not certain. Between the trimmed V and J ends, which lost 2 bases and 5 bases, there was a span of 7 bases. The CDR3 loop spans 12 amino acids. CDR1 KGHSH and CDR2 LQKENI come from the germline V gene. The DNA for the CDR3 is TGTGCCAGCTCACCAACCGTCCACGAGCAGTACTTC. Its translation: CASSPTVHEQYF.

The table lists this clone with a count of one. This chain joins TRBV28 and TRBJ2-3; 15 nucleotides line up with TRBD2. CDR1 and CDR2 from the germline V gene are MDHEN and SYDVKM. Trimming at V came to 6 bases and at J to 10 bases, leaving 8 bases not matched to a gene. This CDR3 has 15 amino acids. CDR3 bases: TGTGCCAGCAGACCCGGACTAGCGGGAGGGCTACCGCAGTATTTT. This encodes CASRPGLAGGLPQYF.

This clone was observed a few times. This chain links TRBV7-2 with TRBJ2-7, with no clear D. CDR1 SGHTA and CDR2 FQGNSA come from the germline V gene. This CDR3 spans 12 amino acids. Trimming removed 4 bases from V and 2 bases from J, with 6 bases in between. The chain's CDR3 is CASSYTAYEQYF. CDR3 coding DNA: TGTGCCAGCAGCTATACGGCCTACGAGCAGTACTTC.

The rearrangement joins TRBV18 to TRBJ1-1; 8 nucleotides agree with TRBD1. With 8 bases clipped from V and 0 bases from J, the junction kept 17 bases outside the gene matches. This CDR3 is 18 amino acids long. Per the germline V gene, CDR1 is KGHSH and CDR2 is LQKENI. The CDR3 here is CASDRYGQGAGVNTEAFF. DNA for the CDR3: TGTGCCAGCGACAGATACGGGCAGGGGGCTGGGGTGAACACTGAAGCTTTCTTT.

V is TRBV4-2 and J is TRBJ2-1; no clear D. V was shortened by 4 bases and J by 7 bases, with 17 bases between the two germline ends. There are 15 residues in the CDR3. From germline, CDR1 is LGHNA and CDR2 YNFKEQ. As DNA, the CDR3 is TGTGCCAGCAGCCCCGTAGCCACACAAGGTAATGAGCAGTTCTTC. Translated, it gives CASSPVATQGNEQFF.

The chain uses TRBV5-1 and TRBJ2-7, with D possibly TRBD2 on 5 matching bases. Trimming removed 0 bases at V and 6 bases at J, with 10 bases between. This CDR3 contains 13 residues. The germline gives CDR1 SGHRS, CDR2 YFSETQ. The CDR3 nucleotides read TGCGCCAGCAGCTTGGTGACTAACGGCGAGCAGTACTTC. Protein product: CASSLVTNGEQYF.

There are a few counts of this clone. V is TRBV7-8 and J is TRBJ2-6; D unclear. CDR1 is SGHVS, CDR2 FQNEAQ, per germline. Deletions cut 3 bases from V and 1 base from J, with 13 bases between. The CDR3 contains 17 residues. CDR3 amino acids: CASSFSLSISGANVLTF. The CDR3 DNA sequence: TGTGCCAGCAGCTTCAGCCTCTCCATTTCTGGGGCCAACGTCCTGACTTTC.

The rearrangement links TRBV4-1 to TRBJ2-1, with D tentatively TRBD2 (6 bases). CDR1 and CDR2 (germline): MGHRA, YSYEKL. Deletions cut 6 bases from V and 5 bases from J, with 20 bases between. This CDR3 has 16 residues. The CDR3 coding sequence is TGCGCCAGCAGAGAAATCACGGGGGTTCAAAACAATGAGCAGTTCTTC. Its translation is CASREITGVQNNEQFF.

The rearrangement links TRBV11-2 to TRBJ1-3; D is ambiguous. The V gene lost 1 base and the J gene lost 0 bases, with 4 bases spanning the gap. The germline gives CDR1 SGHAT, CDR2 FQNNGV. The CDR3 length is 14 residues. Here the CDR3 reads CASSLALSGNTIYF. The CDR3 DNA sequence: TGTGCCAGCAGCTTAGCCCTCTCTGGAAACACCATATATTTT.

The rearrangement uses TRBV11-2 and TRBJ2-6; D call uncertain. V gave up 5 bases and J gave up 0 bases, with 5 bases separating them. The CDR3 has 14 residues. The germline CDR1 and CDR2 sequences are SGHAT and FQNNGV. The CDR3 here is CASSPASGANVLTF. The CDR3 DNA sequence: TGTGCCAGCAGCCCGGCCTCTGGGGCCAACGTCCTGACTTTC.

V is TRBV12-5 and J is TRBJ2-4; TRBD1 matches 9 bases. The germline gives CDR1 LGHNT, CDR2 FRNRAP. This CDR3 spans 15 amino acids. The V and J ends lost 7 bases and 3 bases, in that order; junction bases with no gene match: 7. The CDR3 DNA reads TGTGCTAGTGACTGGACAGGGGCTGTCAAAAACATTCAGTACTTC. It yields the protein CASDWTGAVKNIQYF.